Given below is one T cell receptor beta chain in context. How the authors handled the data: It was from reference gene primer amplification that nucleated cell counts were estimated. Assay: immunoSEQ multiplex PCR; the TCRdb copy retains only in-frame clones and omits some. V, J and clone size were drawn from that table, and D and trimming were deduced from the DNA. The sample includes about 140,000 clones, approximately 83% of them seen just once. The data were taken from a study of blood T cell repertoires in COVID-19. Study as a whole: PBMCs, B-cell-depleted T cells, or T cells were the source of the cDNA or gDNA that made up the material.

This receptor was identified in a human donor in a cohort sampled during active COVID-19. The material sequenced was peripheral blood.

As DNA, the CDR3 is TGTGCCAGCAGACAGGGGTCTTACTATGGCTACACCTTC. This translates into CASRQGSYYGYTF. This sequence joins TRBV25-1 and TRBJ1-2; TRBD1 aligns across 7 bases. CDR3 size: 13 residues. V shed 6 bases, J shed 3 bases, and the junction held 4 bases outside the gene matches. Germline CDR1 is MGHDK and CDR2 is SYGVNS.